This TCR beta chain was obtained from a study of T-cell memory formation after mild COVID-19. Overall study context: The study found TCR clusters largely donor specific. Study-wide results and limits: The finding that pre-infection memory included some responding clones suggested that cross-reactive memory joined. The CD4+ clones that contracted clustered mainly within CM and EM, and the CD8+ clones concentrated in EMRA.

Germline CDR1 LNHDA, CDR2 SQIVND (reference sequence). The ends were cut back, 4 bases at V and 5 bases at J, with 17 bases in the middle. The CDR3 loop spans 15 amino acids. Regarding this clonotype: Its antigen is undetermined.

MiXCR was run by TCRdb on the 5' RACE reads, yielding one entry per CDR3 protein. Of roughly 620,000 distinct CDR3 sequences listed, under 20% were seen once; the top ten hold 12%. This rearrangement joins TRBV19 to TRBJ2-5; D may match TRBD1 or TRBD2 (5 bases each). Sample: PBMCs or a T cell subset sorted from them (not recorded which). The TCR originated in an adult woman who had mild COVID-19 (a few samples of this study predate the infection). Cell type and time point are not known. The CDR3 bases are TGTGCCAGTAGTACTTGGGACGCCTCGGAGGAGACCCAGTACTTC. The encoded protein is CASSTWDASEETQYF. The full variable domain, in which reference TRBV19 and TRBJ2-5 provide the parts outside the CDR3, is DGGITQSPKYLFRKEGQNVTLSCEQNLNHDAMYWYRQDPGQGLRLIYYSQIVNDFQKGDIAEGYSVSREKKESFPLTVTSAQKNPTAFYLCASSTWDASEETQYFGPGTRLLVL.